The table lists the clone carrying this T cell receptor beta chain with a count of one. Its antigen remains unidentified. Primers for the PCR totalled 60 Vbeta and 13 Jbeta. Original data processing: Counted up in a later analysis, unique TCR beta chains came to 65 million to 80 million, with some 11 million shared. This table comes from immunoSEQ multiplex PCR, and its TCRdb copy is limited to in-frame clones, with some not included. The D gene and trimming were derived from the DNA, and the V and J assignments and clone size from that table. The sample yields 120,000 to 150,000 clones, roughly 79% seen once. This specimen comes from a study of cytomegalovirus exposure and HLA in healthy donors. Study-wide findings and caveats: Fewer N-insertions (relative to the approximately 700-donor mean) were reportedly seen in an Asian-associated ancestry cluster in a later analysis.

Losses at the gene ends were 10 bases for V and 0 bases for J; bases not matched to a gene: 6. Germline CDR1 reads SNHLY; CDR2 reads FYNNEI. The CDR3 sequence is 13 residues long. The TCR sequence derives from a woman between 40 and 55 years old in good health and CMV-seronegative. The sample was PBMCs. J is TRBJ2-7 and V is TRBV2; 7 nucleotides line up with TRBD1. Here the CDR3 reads CAITDRSSYEQYF. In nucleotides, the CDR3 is TGTGCCATAACGGACAGGAGCTCCTACGAGCAGTACTTC.